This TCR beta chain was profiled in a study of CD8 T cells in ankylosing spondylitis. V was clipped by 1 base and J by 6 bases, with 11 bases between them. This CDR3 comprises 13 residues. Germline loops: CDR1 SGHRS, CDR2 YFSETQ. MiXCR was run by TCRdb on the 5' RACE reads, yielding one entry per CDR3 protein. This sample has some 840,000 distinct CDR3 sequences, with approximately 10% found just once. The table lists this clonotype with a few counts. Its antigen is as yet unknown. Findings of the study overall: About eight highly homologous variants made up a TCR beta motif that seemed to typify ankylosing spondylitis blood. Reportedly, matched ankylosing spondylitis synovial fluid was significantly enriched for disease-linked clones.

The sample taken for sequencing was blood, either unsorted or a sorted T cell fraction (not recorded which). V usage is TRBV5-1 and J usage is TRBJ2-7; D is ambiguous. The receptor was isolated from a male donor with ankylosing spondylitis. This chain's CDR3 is CASSLIGQTEQYF. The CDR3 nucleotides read TGCGCCAGCAGCTTGATTGGCCAAACCGAGCAGTACTTC. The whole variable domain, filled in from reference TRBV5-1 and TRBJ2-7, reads KAGVTQTPRYLIKTRGQQVTLSCSPISGHRSVSWYQQTPGQGLQFLFEYFSETQRNKGNFPGRFSGRQFSNSRSEMNVSTLELGDSALYLCASSLIGQTEQYFGPGTRLTVT.